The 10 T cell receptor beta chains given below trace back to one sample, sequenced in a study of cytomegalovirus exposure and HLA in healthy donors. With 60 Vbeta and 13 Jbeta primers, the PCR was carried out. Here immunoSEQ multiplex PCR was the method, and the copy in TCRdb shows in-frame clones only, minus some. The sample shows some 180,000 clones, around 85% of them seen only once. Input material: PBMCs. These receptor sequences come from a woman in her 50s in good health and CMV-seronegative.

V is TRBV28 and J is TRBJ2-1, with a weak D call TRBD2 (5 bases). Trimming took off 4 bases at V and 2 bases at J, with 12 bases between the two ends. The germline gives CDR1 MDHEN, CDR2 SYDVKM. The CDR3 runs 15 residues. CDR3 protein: CASSSADWTYNEQFF. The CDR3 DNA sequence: TGTGCCAGCAGTTCAGCGGACTGGACCTACAATGAGCAGTTCTTC. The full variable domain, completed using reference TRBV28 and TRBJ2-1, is DVKVTQSSRYLVKRTGEKVFLECVQDMDHENMFWYRQDPGLGLRLIYFSYDVKMKEKGDIPEGYSVSREKKERFSLILESASTNQTSMYLCASSSADWTYNEQFFGPGTRLTVL.

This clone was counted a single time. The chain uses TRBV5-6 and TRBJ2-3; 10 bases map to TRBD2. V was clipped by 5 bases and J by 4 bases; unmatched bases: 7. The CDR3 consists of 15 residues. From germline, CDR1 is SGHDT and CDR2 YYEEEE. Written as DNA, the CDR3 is TGTGCCAGCAGTTCTCGGACTAGCGGATCAGATACGCAGTATTTT. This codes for CASSSRTSGSDTQYF. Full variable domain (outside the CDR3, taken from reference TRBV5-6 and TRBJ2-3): DAGVTQSPTHLIKTRGQQVTLRCSPKSGHDTVSWYQQALGQGPQFIFQYYEEEERQRGNFPDRFSGHQFPNYSSELNVNALLLGDSALYLCASSSRTSGSDTQYFGPGTRLTVL.

CDR3: CASSLDRGETQYF. DNA of the CDR3: TGTGCCAGCAGCTTAGACAGGGGGGAGACCCAGTACTTC. The chain uses TRBV11-2 and TRBJ2-5, with TRBD1 matching 7 bases. In germline, CDR1 is SGHAT, CDR2 FQNNGV. CDR3 size: 13 residues. V was pared by 0 bases and J by 5 bases, with 0 bases of the junction left unmatched.

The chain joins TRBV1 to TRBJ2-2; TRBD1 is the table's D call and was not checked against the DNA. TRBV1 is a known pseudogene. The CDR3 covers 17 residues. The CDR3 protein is CTSSQADRGRRTGELFF. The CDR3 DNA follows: TGCACCAGCAGCCAAGCAGACAGGGGTCGGAGGACCGGGGAGCTGTTTTTT.

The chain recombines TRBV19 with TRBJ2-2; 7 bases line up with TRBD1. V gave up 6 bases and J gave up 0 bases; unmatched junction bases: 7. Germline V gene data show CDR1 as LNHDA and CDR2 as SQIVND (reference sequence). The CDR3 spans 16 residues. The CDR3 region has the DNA TGTGCCAGTAGCAAACAGGGGATCGCGAACACCGGGGAGCTGTTTTTT. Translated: CASSKQGIANTGELFF.

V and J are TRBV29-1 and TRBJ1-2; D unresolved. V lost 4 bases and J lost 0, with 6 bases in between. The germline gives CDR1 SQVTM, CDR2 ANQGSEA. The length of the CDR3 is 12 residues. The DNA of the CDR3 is TGCAGCGTTGTTGGCACTAACTATGGCTACACCTTC. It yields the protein CSVVGTNYGYTF. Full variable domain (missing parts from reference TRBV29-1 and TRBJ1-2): SAVISQKPSRDICQRGTSLTIQCQVDSQVTMMFWYRQQPGQSLTLIATANQGSEATYESGFVIDKFPISRPNLTFSTLTVSNMSPEDSSIYLCSVVGTNYGYTFGSGTRLTVV.

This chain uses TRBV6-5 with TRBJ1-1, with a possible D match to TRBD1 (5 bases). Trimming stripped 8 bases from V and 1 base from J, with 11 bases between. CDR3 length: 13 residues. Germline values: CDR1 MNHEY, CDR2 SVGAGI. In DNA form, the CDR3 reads TGTGCCAGCCAGGAGGGGTGGAACACTGAAGCTTTCTTT. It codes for CASQEGWNTEAFF.

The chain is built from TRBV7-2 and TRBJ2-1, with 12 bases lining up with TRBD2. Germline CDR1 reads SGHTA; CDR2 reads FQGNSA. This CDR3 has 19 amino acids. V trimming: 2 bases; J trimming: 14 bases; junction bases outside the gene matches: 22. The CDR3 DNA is TGTGCCAGCAGCTTATCGACTAGCGGGAGAGCGATGGGGTCTACTAAGAAGTTCTTC. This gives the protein CASSLSTSGRAMGSTKKFF.

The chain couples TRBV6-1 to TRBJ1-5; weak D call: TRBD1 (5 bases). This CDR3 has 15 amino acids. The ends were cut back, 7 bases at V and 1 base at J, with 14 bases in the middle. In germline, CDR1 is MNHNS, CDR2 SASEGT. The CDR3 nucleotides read TGTGCCAGCAATTTGGGGGGGGGAAGCAATCAGCCCCAGCATTTT. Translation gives CASNLGGGSNQPQHF.

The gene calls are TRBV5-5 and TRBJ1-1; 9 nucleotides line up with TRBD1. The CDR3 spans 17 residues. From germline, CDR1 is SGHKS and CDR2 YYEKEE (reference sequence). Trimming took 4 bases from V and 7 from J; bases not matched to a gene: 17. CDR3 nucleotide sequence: TGTGCCAGCAGCCCGGAACGGACAGGGGTATCTTCGCGTGAAGCTTTCTTT. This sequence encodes CASSPERTGVSSREAFF. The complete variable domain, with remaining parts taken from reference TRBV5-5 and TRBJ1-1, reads DAGVTQSPTHLIKTRGQQVTLRCSPISGHKSVSWYQQVLGQGPQFIFQYYEKEERGRGNFPDRFSARQFPNYSSELNVNALLLGDSALYLCASSPERTGVSSREAFFGQGTRLTVV.